Shown below are 28 T cell receptor beta chains from a single sample sequenced in a study of T-cell reconstitution after alpha-beta-depleted transplantation in children. For TCRbeta, the library was prepared with unique molecular identifiers. One entry per CDR3 protein results from TCRdb running MiXCR on the PCR reads. The sample holds around 800,000 distinct CDR3 sequences, 16% seen once. The source was PBMCs, mostly from graft donor cells, collected 360 days after TCRalphabeta/CD19-depleted stem cell transplant. The receptors were gathered from a male patient younger than 18 who had a stem cell transplant for acute lymphoblastic leukemia, so the T cells may come from the graft donor.

The chain employs TRBV12-3 or TRBV12-4 and TRBJ2-7; perhaps TRBD2 as D (5 bases). Trimming took off 7 bases at V and 3 bases at J, with 16 bases between the two ends. The CDR3 runs to 14 residues. The DNA of the CDR3 is TGTGCCAGCATACCAGGAGGTTCCGACTACGAGCAGTACTTC. Its protein is CASIPGGSDYEQYF.

This clonotype has ten or more counts. V is TRBV10-3 and J is TRBJ1-1, with a tentative D call TRBD1 (6 bases). The CDR3 contains 12 residues. The V and J ends lost 9 bases and 2 bases respectively, with 10 bases between them. Germline V lookup: CDR1 ENHRY, CDR2 SYGVKD. The CDR3 DNA sequence: TGTGCCATTGGACAGCAAAACACTGAAGCTTTCTTT. It yields the protein CAIGQQNTEAFF.

This clonotype was recorded at least ten times. J is TRBJ2-5 and V is TRBV30, with D hard to call. Per germline, CDR1 GTSNPN and CDR2 SVGIG (reference sequence). The CDR3 has 10 residues. V was cut by 2 bases and J by 5 bases, with 3 bases left in between. CDR3 nucleotide sequence: TGTGCCTGGAGTACTGAGACCCAGTACTTC. This codes for CAWSTETQYF.

This clonotype was picked up many times. The chain employs TRBV5-1 and TRBJ1-2, with a possible D match to TRBD1 (5 bases). The CDR3 sequence is 15 residues long. Trimming left V 4 bases short and J 0 bases short, with 13 bases between. Germline CDR1 is SGHRS and CDR2 is YFSETQ. The CDR3 is CASSTRTGANYGYTF. The CDR3 DNA is TGCGCCAGCAGCACGCGAACGGGGGCTAACTATGGCTACACCTTC.

The CDR3 sequence is CASSPGISYNEQFF. In DNA form, the CDR3 reads TGCGCCAGCAGCCCGGGGATCTCCTACAATGAGCAGTTCTTC. V is TRBV4-1 and J is TRBJ2-1, with a weak D call TRBD2 (5 bases). The germline CDR1 and CDR2 sequences are MGHRA and YSYEKL. The CDR3 spans 14 residues. V dropped 4 bases and J dropped 0 bases, with 7 bases sitting between them.

This clonotype has just a few counts. The rearrangement uses TRBV12-3 or TRBV12-4 and TRBJ2-7; possible D gene TRBD1, 6 bases. Trimming removed 3 bases at V and 7 bases at J, with 10 bases between. The CDR3 sequence is 12 residues long. CDR3 DNA: TGTGCCAGCAGTTTTAAGGGGGTAGAGCAGTACTTC. Its translation: CASSFKGVEQYF.

This clonotype was detected only a few times. V and J are TRBV4-1 and TRBJ2-1, with D possibly TRBD2 on 6 matching bases. CDR3 length: 17 amino acids. V gave up 1 base and J gave up 7 bases, with 20 bases separating them. The germline V gene has CDR1 MGHRA and CDR2 YSYEKL. CDR3 residues: CASSQGWAGLKGNEQFF. The CDR3 DNA sequence: TGCGCCAGCAGCCAAGGGTGGGCGGGGCTGAAAGGGAATGAGCAGTTCTTC.

Only a few counts were recorded for this clonotype. This chain joins TRBV5-5 and TRBJ1-1, with D perhaps matching TRBD1 (5 bases). Germline V CDR1 and CDR2: SGHKS, YYEKEE (reference sequence). The V gene lost 4 bases and the J gene lost 9 bases, with 19 bases spanning the gap. The CDR3 totals 14 residues. CDR3 DNA sequence: TGTGCCAGCAGCCCAAGGGGCGCAGGGTCTAAAGCTTTCTTT. Its protein is CASSPRGAGSKAFF. Looking up the rest from reference TRBV5-5 and TRBJ1-1 gives the full variable domain: DAGVTQSPTHLIKTRGQQVTLRCSPISGHKSVSWYQQVLGQGPQFIFQYYEKEERGRGNFPDRFSARQFPNYSSELNVNALLLGDSALYLCASSPRGAGSKAFFGQGTRLTVV.

The rearrangement uses TRBV12-5 and TRBJ2-5; D may be TRBD1 (5 bases). The CDR3 is 16 residues long. Germline V CDR1 and CDR2: LGHNT, FRNRAP. The V end lost 2 bases, the J end lost 5 bases, and 18 bases lay between the germline ends. DNA for the CDR3: TGTGCTAGTGGTTTGCTAGGGCAGGGATATAGGGAGACCCAGTACTTC. Translating gives CASGLLGQGYRETQYF.

In this sample, this clonotype turned up a few times. CDR3 sequence: CASSLWTWDRVCYEQYF. The CDR3 DNA reads TGTGCCAGCAGCTTATGGACCTGGGACAGGGTGTGCTACGAGCAGTACTTC. This sequence joins TRBV7-7 and TRBJ2-7; TRBD1 agrees at 9 bases. This CDR3 contains 17 residues. V was pared by 2 bases and J by 3 bases, with 11 bases of the junction left unmatched. The germline V gene has CDR1 SSHAT and CDR2 FNYEAQ (reference sequence). Supplemented by reference TRBV7-7 and TRBJ2-7, the full variable domain reads GAGVSQSPRYKVTKRGQDVTLRCDPISSHATLYWYQQALGQGPEFLTYFNYEAQPDKSGLPSDRFSAERPEGSISTLTIQRTEQRDSAMYRCASSLWTWDRVCYEQYFGPGTRLTVT.

This clonotype was counted a few times. The gene calls are TRBV7-9 and TRBJ2-4; 9 bases are shared with TRBD1. The length of the CDR3 is 15 residues. The germline CDR1 and CDR2 sequences are SEHNR and FQNEAQ (reference sequence). Trimming at V came to 6 bases and at J to 4 bases, leaving 7 bases not matched to a gene. This CDR3 reads CASRTTGGEKNIQYF. CDR3 bases: TGTGCCAGCAGAACCACAGGGGGCGAAAAAAACATTCAGTACTTC.

This clonotype has more than one count but fewer than ten. The V call is TRBV21-1, the J call TRBJ1-1; the DNA was not compared with TRBD1, the D call given in the table. TRBV21-1 constitutes a pseudogene. CDR3 size: 15 residues. CDR3 sequence: CASSAKFIPDTEAFF. DNA for the CDR3: TGTGCCAGCAGCGCCAAATTTATCCCGGACACTGAAGCTTTCTTT.

The V and J genes are TRBV5-1 and TRBJ2-7; 8 positions match TRBD2. The V segment lost 4 bases and the J segment 1 base; nucleotides outside the gene matches: 7. This CDR3 contains 15 residues. Germline CDR1 and CDR2: SGHRS and YFSETQ. This chain's CDR3 is CASSHKREISYEQYF. The CDR3 region has the DNA TGCGCCAGCAGCCATAAGCGGGAGATTTCCTACGAGCAGTACTTC.

There are many counts of this clonotype. The chain carries TRBV5-1 and TRBJ2-3; possibly TRBD1 for D (5 bases). The CDR3 has 14 residues. Germline V CDR1 and CDR2: SGHRS, YFSETQ. V gave up 2 bases and J gave up 2 bases, with 9 bases separating them. The CDR3 DNA sequence: TGCGCCAGCAGCTTAGGGGCCGTCACAGATACGCAGTATTTT. It is translated as CASSLGAVTDTQYF.

This clonotype has only a few counts. This chain uses TRBV5-1 with TRBJ2-1; 12 bases match TRBD1. The CDR3 sequence is 17 residues long. The J segment lost 9 bases and the V segment lost 3 bases, leaving 13 bases of the junction unmatched. Germline V gives CDR1 SGHRS, CDR2 YFSETQ. CDR3 sequence: CASSYLTGTGGRGEQFF. In DNA form, the CDR3 reads TGCGCCAGCAGCTATCTAACCGGGACAGGGGGCCGGGGTGAGCAGTTCTTC.

Written as DNA, the CDR3 is TGTGCCAGCAGCTTGGTCGGCCTAAACTATGGCTACACCTTC. This gives the protein CASSLVGLNYGYTF. The chain is built from TRBV5-6 and TRBJ1-2; D gene uncertain. Germline V gene data show CDR1 as SGHDT and CDR2 as YYEEEE. With 0 bases removed from V and 2 bases from J, the gap between germline ends came to 8 bases. CDR3 length: 14 amino acids.

The CDR3 loop reads CASSKGLDETQYF. CDR3 sequence (DNA): TGTGCCAGCAGCAAAGGACTAGACGAGACCCAGTACTTC. This chain uses TRBV7-9 with TRBJ2-5, with 7 bases identical to TRBD2. The CDR3 totals 13 residues. V lost 5 bases, J lost 5 bases, and 5 bases stayed unmatched. Germline loops: CDR1 SEHNR, CDR2 FQNEAQ (reference sequence).

The sample holds many counts of this clonotype. The chain links TRBV24-1 to TRBJ2-7; TRBD2 aligns across 9 bases. The CDR3 is 15 residues long. The J segment lost 2 bases and the V segment lost 9 bases, leaving 10 bases of the junction unmatched. CDR1 and CDR2 (germline): KGHDR, SFDVKD. This chain's CDR3 is CATPGLAGLPYEQYF. The CDR3 nucleotides are TGTGCCACCCCCGGGCTAGCGGGATTACCCTACGAGCAGTACTTC.

This clonotype has a handful of counts. The CDR3 spells CATSGVTSGLLSSYNEQFF. CDR3 coding DNA: TGTGCCACCAGTGGAGTGACTAGCGGGCTCCTAAGCTCCTACAATGAGCAGTTCTTC. The genes are TRBV24-1 and TRBJ2-1; 10 nucleotides line up with TRBD2. This CDR3 contains 19 residues. The germline V gene has CDR1 KGHDR and CDR2 SFDVKD. Germline trimming cut 5 bases from V and 0 bases from J; bases unmatched to any gene: 12.

The sample holds a few counts of this clonotype. The V gene is TRBV28, the J gene TRBJ1-5; D possibly corresponds to TRBD1 (5 bases). The V gene's germline CDR1 is MDHEN and CDR2 SYDVKM. The V and J ends lost 2 bases and 2 bases respectively, with 10 bases between them. The CDR3 covers 15 residues. The CDR3 DNA follows: TGTGCCAGCAGTTTACAGGGTGCGGGCAATCAGCCCCAGCATTTT. Translation gives CASSLQGAGNQPQHF.

This clonotype occurred a few times. The chain uses TRBV4-1 and TRBJ2-2, with TRBD1 as a possible D gene (5 bases). Trimming stripped 6 bases from V and 6 bases from J, with 17 bases between. In germline, CDR1 is MGHRA, CDR2 YSYEKL. The CDR3 has 15 residues. The CDR3 is CASSLFSARAGELFF. CDR3 nucleotides: TGCGCCAGCAGTCTATTCAGTGCCAGGGCCGGGGAGCTGTTTTTT.

This clonotype was recorded at least ten times. The chain employs TRBV4-1 and TRBJ2-7; 7 bases map to TRBD1. V lost 1 base and J lost 5; bases outside the gene matches: 5. The CDR3 spans 14 residues. CDR1 MGHRA and CDR2 YSYEKL come from the germline V gene. The CDR3 loop reads CASSQVDRVDEQYF. The CDR3 nucleotides read TGCGCCAGCAGCCAAGTTGACAGGGTCGACGAGCAGTACTTC.

J is TRBJ2-1 and V is TRBV29-1; 9 nucleotides align to TRBD2. CDR1 is SQVTM, CDR2 ANQGSEA, per germline. V was clipped by 3 bases and J by 9 bases; unmatched bases: 9. The CDR3 contains 14 residues. This CDR3 reads CSVEEIAGEGEQFF. CDR3 nucleotide sequence: TGCAGCGTTGAGGAAATAGCGGGAGAAGGTGAGCAGTTCTTC.

The chain uses TRBV5-1 and TRBJ1-1; D not certain. Germline lookup yields CDR1 SGHRS and CDR2 YFSETQ. The CDR3 extends over 14 amino acids. V lost 0 bases, J lost 1 base, and 7 bases lay in between. The CDR3 spells CASSLAHPNTEAFF. The CDR3 DNA sequence: TGCGCCAGCAGCTTGGCCCATCCGAACACTGAAGCTTTCTTT.

This clonotype has a count of ten or more. This rearrangement joins TRBV24-1 to TRBJ2-5; D gene ambiguous. The V end lost 6 bases, the J end lost 5 bases, and 6 bases lay between the germline ends. Germline assignment: CDR1 KGHDR and CDR2 SFDVKD. The CDR3 covers 11 residues. CDR3 in amino acids: CATSMGETQYF. The CDR3 DNA reads TGTGCCACCAGTATGGGGGAGACCCAGTACTTC.

V usage is TRBV6-2 or TRBV6-3 and J usage is TRBJ2-2, with unresolved D. V dropped 2 bases and J dropped 2 bases, with 6 bases sitting between them. The CDR3 extends over 14 amino acids. In germline, CDR1 is MNHEY, CDR2 SVGEGT. The CDR3 DNA sequence: TGTGCCAGCAGTTACCCGAAAAACACCGGGGAGCTGTTTTTT. As protein: CASSYPKNTGELFF.

This rearrangement joins TRBV4-1 to TRBJ1-4, with D perhaps matching TRBD1 (5 bases). V shed 5 bases and J shed 5 bases, with 15 bases lying between them. Germline-derived CDR1 and CDR2 are MGHRA and YSYEKL. The CDR3 totals 15 residues. The CDR3 protein is CASSDVGTTNEKLFF. In nucleotides, the CDR3 is TGCGCCAGCAGCGACGTTGGGACCACAAATGAAAAACTGTTTTTT.

The chain links TRBV5-1 to TRBJ1-4, with unresolved D. Germline CDR1 and CDR2: SGHRS and YFSETQ. Trimming removed 5 bases from V and 4 bases from J, with 12 bases in between. This CDR3 has 14 amino acids. CDR3: CASRVLGFNEKLFF. CDR3 nucleotide sequence: TGCGCCAGCAGAGTTTTGGGTTTTAATGAAAAACTGTTTTTT.